Presented here are 20 T cell receptor beta chains from one specimen sequenced in a study of blood T cell repertoires in COVID-19. Using immunoSEQ multiplex PCR, the repertoire was profiled, and TCRdb retains in-frame clones only, with some absent. The profile shows about 240,000 clones, about nine tenths of them singletons. Sequencing used peripheral blood. These receptors were obtained from a man aged 55 to 70 with acute or convalescent COVID-19.

The chain couples TRBV19 to TRBJ2-1, with TRBD2 identical over 14 bases. This CDR3 has 18 amino acids. After removal of 4 bases from V and 7 bases from J, the junction contained 12 bases not matched to a gene. Looked up from germline, CDR1 is LNHDA and CDR2 is SQIVND (reference sequence). This CDR3 reads CASSTHSPGLAGVNEQFF. Written as DNA, the CDR3 is TGTGCCAGTAGTACTCACTCGCCGGGACTAGCGGGAGTTAATGAGCAGTTCTTC.

CDR3 DNA sequence: TGTGCCAGCAGCGCAACCGGGACAGGGGACGTAGCCAAAAACATTCAGTACTTC. This encodes CASSATGTGDVAKNIQYF. The J gene is TRBJ2-4, the V gene TRBV9, with 10 bases matching TRBD1. The CDR3 contains 18 residues. The germline V gene encodes CDR1 SGDLS and CDR2 YYNGEE. Losses at the gene ends were 3 bases for V and 0 bases for J; bases not matched to a gene: 9.

The rearrangement joins TRBV6-5 to TRBJ2-3; possibly TRBD2 for D (5 bases). The V gene lost 8 bases and the J gene lost 2 bases, with 11 bases spanning the gap. The CDR3 spans 13 residues. Germline V gives CDR1 MNHEY, CDR2 SVGAGI. The CDR3 protein is CASEGVDTDTQYF. For the CDR3, the DNA is TGTGCCAGCGAGGGCGTGGACACAGATACGCAGTATTTT.

The chain employs TRBV7-6 and TRBJ2-3, with 7 bases aligning to TRBD2. J lost 0 bases, V lost 0 bases, and 3 bases had no gene match. Germline lookup yields CDR1 SGHVS and CDR2 FNYEAQ. CDR3 size: 16 residues. The CDR3 region is CASSLAGGGSTDTQYF. CDR3 bases: TGTGCCAGCAGCTTAGCGGGGGGAGGGAGCACAGATACGCAGTATTTT.

The chain couples TRBV7-8 to TRBJ2-5; perhaps TRBD2 as D (5 bases). The CDR3 is made up of 14 amino acids. Per the germline V gene, CDR1 is SGHVS and CDR2 is FQNEAQ. V lost 5 bases to trimming and J lost 3 bases, with 13 bases between them. The CDR3 here is CASSGLVEEETQYF. For the CDR3, the DNA is TGTGCCAGCAGCGGACTCGTGGAGGAAGAGACCCAGTACTTC.

This clone showed up just once. The chain recombines TRBV6-2 or TRBV6-3 with TRBJ2-1, with D maybe TRBD2 (6 bases). The germline CDR1 and CDR2 sequences are MNHEY and SVGEGT. There are 17 residues in the CDR3. Trimming stripped 2 bases from V and 0 bases from J, with 14 bases between. The CDR3: CASSYRVGGSSYNEQFF. The CDR3 DNA follows: TGTGCCAGCAGTTACCGGGTGGGAGGCAGCTCCTACAATGAGCAGTTCTTC.

The V and J genes are TRBV7-2 and TRBJ1-1, with a weak D call TRBD1 (5 bases). This CDR3 spans 19 amino acids. CDR1 is SGHTA and CDR2 is FQGNSA in the germline V gene. Trimming pared 3 bases from V and 2 bases from J, leaving 25 bases between. CDR3 region: CASSLKFSSRQLGNTEAFF. The CDR3, as DNA: TGTGCCAGCAGCTTGAAATTTTCCAGTAGACAGTTGGGCAACACTGAAGCTTTCTTT.

This chain connects TRBV5-3 to TRBJ1-2, with 7 bases identical to TRBD1. TRBV5-3 is noted as an ORF with a role that remains uncertain. V dropped 2 bases and J dropped 8; count of bases not matched to a gene: 6. The CDR3 runs 13 residues. The chain's CDR3 is CARSFLTGRGYTF. The CDR3 coding sequence is TGTGCCAGAAGCTTCTTGACAGGGAGGGGCTACACCTTC.

The J gene is TRBJ2-2, the V gene TRBV9, with D uncertain. The length of the CDR3 is 13 residues. V lost 0 bases and J 7 bases, leaving 7 bases between the germline ends. Germline CDR1 and CDR2: SGDLS and YYNGEE. CDR3 nucleotides: TGTGCCAGCAGCGTAGGAGGTCACGGGGAGCTGTTTTTT. Residues: CASSVGGHGELFF.

In DNA, the CDR3 is TGTGCCAGCAGTTCCAGGGTTTTAGCGACAGGGGTTGGCCTAAATGAAAAACTGTTTTTT. This translates into CASSSRVLATGVGLNEKLFF. This chain connects TRBV28 to TRBJ1-4; 8 positions agree with TRBD1. The germline CDR1 and CDR2 sequences are MDHEN and SYDVKM. The CDR3 spans 20 residues. Trimming took 4 bases from V and 5 from J; bases not matched to a gene: 21.

This clone was counted between two and nine times. This chain uses TRBV2 with TRBJ2-7, with 7 bases matching TRBD1. CDR3 length: 18 amino acids. CDR1 and CDR2 (germline): SNHLY, FYNNEI. The junction had 12 bases not matched to a gene; V was cut back by 1 base and J by 0 bases. CDR3 bases: TGTGCCAGCAGTGAAGATTCTGGGTGGGGACAGCTCTCCTACGAGCAGTACTTC. The encoded protein is CASSEDSGWGQLSYEQYF.

V usage is TRBV30 and J usage is TRBJ1-2, with D perhaps matching TRBD1 (6 bases). Germline loops: CDR1 GTSNPN, CDR2 SVGIG (reference sequence). V was clipped by 4 bases and J by 6 bases, with 18 bases between them. The CDR3 covers 14 residues. The CDR3 spells CAWTFYREADGYTF. The CDR3 DNA reads TGTGCCTGGACCTTTTACAGGGAAGCTGATGGCTACACCTTC.

The chain has TRBV2 and TRBJ2-5, with TRBD2 matching 7 bases. The CDR3 totals 18 residues. The germline V gene has CDR1 SNHLY and CDR2 FYNNEI. Germline trimming cut 4 bases from V and 2 bases from J; bases unmatched to any gene: 16. The CDR3 nucleotides are TGTGCCAGCAGTGGTACTGGTGGGCTAGCGGAGCCTCAAGAGACCCAGTACTTC. This codes for CASSGTGGLAEPQETQYF.

This clone showed up just a few times. The J gene is TRBJ2-7, the V gene TRBV27; tentative D call: TRBD1 (6 bases). Germline CDR1 MNHEY, CDR2 SMNVEV (reference sequence). The CDR3 length is 16 residues. The V gene lost 3 bases and the J gene lost 2 bases, with 17 bases spanning the gap. CDR3 DNA sequence: TGTGCCAGCAGTTTTTACACCGGGACAAGGCCCTACGAGCAGTACTTC. It yields the protein CASSFYTGTRPYEQYF.

This rearrangement joins TRBV6-4 to TRBJ2-7, with D perhaps matching TRBD1 (5 bases). Germline values: CDR1 MRHNA, CDR2 SNTAGT. V was pared by 5 bases and J by 6 bases, with 23 bases between. The CDR3 totals 16 residues. CDR3 in amino acids: CASSSTPTGTVSEQYF. CDR3 nucleotide sequence: TGTGCCAGCAGTTCAACACCCACAGGAACCGTTTCCGAGCAGTACTTC.

The chain recombines TRBV6-2 or TRBV6-3 with TRBJ2-1, with TRBD2 matching over 9 bases. This CDR3 is 16 amino acids long. Per the germline V gene, CDR1 is MNHEY and CDR2 is SVGEGT. The V and J ends lost 3 bases and 3 bases, in that order; junction bases with no gene match: 6. CDR3 bases: TGTGCCAGCAGTTATCGTAGCGGGAGTTACTACAATGAGCAGTTCTTC. It codes for CASSYRSGSYYNEQFF.

The gene calls are TRBV3-1 (or the pseudogene TRBV3-2) and TRBJ1-2; D not resolved. Germline CDR1 LGHDT, CDR2 YNNKEL (reference sequence). This CDR3 spans 20 amino acids. V lost 1 base and J 6 bases, leaving 30 bases between the germline ends. CDR3 in amino acids: CASSQARPQELKCPCHGYTF. The CDR3 nucleotides read TGTGCCAGCAGCCAAGCCCGCCCTCAGGAATTAAAATGCCCTTGCCATGGCTACACCTTC.

V gene TRBV3-1 (or the pseudogene TRBV3-2) combines with J gene TRBJ1-1, with D unresolved. Germline lookup yields CDR1 LGHDT and CDR2 YNNKEL (reference sequence). V was shortened by 4 bases and J by 4 bases, with 10 bases between the two germline ends. The CDR3 spans 13 residues. The chain's CDR3 is CASSPMESTEAFF. The CDR3 coding sequence is TGTGCCAGCAGCCCCATGGAGTCCACTGAAGCTTTCTTT.

The chain recombines TRBV5-1 with TRBJ1-1, with 12 positions matching TRBD1. Trimming removed 0 bases from V and 0 bases from J; junction bases left unmatched: 9. Germline CDR1 SGHRS, CDR2 YFSETQ. The CDR3 sequence is 19 residues long. The CDR3 coding sequence is TGCGCCAGCAGCTTGGCCGGGACAGGGGGCTGGAACATGAACACTGAAGCTTTCTTT. It translates to CASSLAGTGGWNMNTEAFF.

The chain uses TRBV30 and TRBJ2-3; D not resolved. V lost 2 bases and J lost 5, with 8 bases in between. CDR3 length: 12 residues. Germline V gene sequence: CDR1 GTSNPN, CDR2 SVGIG (reference sequence). The CDR3 nucleotides are TGTGCCTGGAGTACCTCGGGAGATACGCAGTATTTT. It is translated as CAWSTSGDTQYF.